The rows below give T cell receptor beta chains drawn from one sample of a study of technical replicates of blood from a handful of donors. This table comes from immunoSEQ multiplex PCR, and its TCRdb copy is limited to in-frame clones, with some not included. The data show 60,000 to 80,000 clones, about 91% seen once. The sample taken for sequencing was T cells isolated from PBMCs. The receptors stem from a human donor in good health. The CDR3 runs from the conserved cysteine through the conserved F or W. The order of the fields is CDR3 DNA, CDR3 protein, D gene, clone size, V gene, J gene. A D gene is named only where the DNA matches it firmly. Not every row has a clone size; where given, it reads once, few, many or a size class.

TGCGCCAGCAGCCAAGTCCAGCTAGCGCGCAACACCGGGGAGCTGTTTTTT	CASSQVQLARNTGELFF	-	-	TRBV4-3	TRBJ2-2
TGTGCCAGCAGCGCCCAGGGATCGGGCTACACCTTC	CASSAQGSGYTF	-	-	TRBV11-2	TRBJ1-2
TGTGCCAGCAGTTATCAGCAAGAGACCCAGTACTTC	CASSYQQETQYF	-	-	TRBV6-5	TRBJ2-5
TGTGCCAGTAGTATAGATCAACACATAGCCACCGGGGAGCTGTTTTTT	CASSIDQHIATGELFF	-	-	TRBV19	TRBJ2-2
TGCGCCAGCAGCTTGAACGGCTACGAGCAGTACTTC	CASSLNGYEQYF	-	-	TRBV5-1	TRBJ2-7
TGCGCCAGCAGCCCATCCGGGACAGCCTCCTACGAGCAGTACTTC	CASSPSGTASYEQYF	TRBD1	-	TRBV4-1	TRBJ2-7
TGTGCCAGCACCAGCGCCGGGACAGGCTCGACCGAGCAGTACTTC	CASTSAGTGSTEQYF	TRBD1	-	TRBV28	TRBJ2-7
TGTGCCAGCAGCCTACAGGGGTATCAGCCCCAGCATTTT	CASSLQGYQPQHF	TRBD1	-	TRBV5-5	TRBJ1-5
TGCGCCAGCAGCCAAGATAATGGCGGGAGGTCAGATACGCAGTATTTT	CASSQDNGGRSDTQYF	TRBD2	-	TRBV4-3	TRBJ2-3
TGTGCCAGCAGTTATCGGTCCTGGTCCAACACTGAAGCTTTCTTT	CASSYRSWSNTEAFF	-	-	TRBV6-5	TRBJ1-1
TGTGCCAGCAGTGGGGGGGGCTCCGAATCGGCTTTCTTT	CASSGGGSESAFF	-	once	TRBV25-1	TRBJ1-1